This TCR beta chain is drawn from a study of T cells in localized non-small cell lung cancer. Study observations and caveats: Blood T cell density predicted longer survival; adjacent-lung clonality, shorter. Of the tissues analyzed, uninvolved adjacent lung showed maximal T cell clonality, greater than tumor. Adjacent lung was found to contain a median about 62 of the top 100 tumor clones. Because sequencing included only one region (of the tumor), heterogeneity remains possible.

The germline gives CDR1 SGHVS, CDR2 FQNEAQ. Trimming pared 4 bases from V and 2 bases from J, leaving 12 bases between. The CDR3 covers 14 residues. In the case of this clone: What it binds is unknown.

TCRdb's table, derived via immunoSEQ multiplex PCR, lists solely in-frame clones and lacks some. The sample shows over 45,000 clones, approximately 90% of them seen only once. This sequence joins TRBV7-8 and TRBJ2-7; tentatively, D is TRBD1 (6 bases). Sequenced material: peripheral blood, taken before any cancer treatment. This sequence was found in a man aged 40 to 69 with stage I squamous cell lung carcinoma. The CDR3 coding sequence is TGTGCCAGCAGCTGGGAGACAGGAACCTACGAGCAGTACTTC. This gives the protein CASSWETGTYEQYF.